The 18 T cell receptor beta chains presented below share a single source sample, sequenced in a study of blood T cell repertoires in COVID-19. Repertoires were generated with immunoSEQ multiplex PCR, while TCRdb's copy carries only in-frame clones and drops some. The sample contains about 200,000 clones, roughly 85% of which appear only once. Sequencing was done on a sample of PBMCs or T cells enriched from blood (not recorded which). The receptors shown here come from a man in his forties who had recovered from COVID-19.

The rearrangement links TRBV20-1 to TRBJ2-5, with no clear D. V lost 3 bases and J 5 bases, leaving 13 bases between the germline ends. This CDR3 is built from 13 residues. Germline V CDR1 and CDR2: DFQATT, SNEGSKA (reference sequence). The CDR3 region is CSASFRVSETQYF. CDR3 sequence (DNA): TGCAGTGCTAGTTTTCGGGTTTCCGAGACCCAGTACTTC.

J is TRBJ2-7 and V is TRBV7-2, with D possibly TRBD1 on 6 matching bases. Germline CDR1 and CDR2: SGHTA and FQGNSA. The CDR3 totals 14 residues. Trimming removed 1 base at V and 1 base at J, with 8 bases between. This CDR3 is CASSLDQGSYEQYF. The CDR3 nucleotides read TGTGCCAGCAGCTTAGACCAGGGGTCCTACGAGCAGTACTTC.

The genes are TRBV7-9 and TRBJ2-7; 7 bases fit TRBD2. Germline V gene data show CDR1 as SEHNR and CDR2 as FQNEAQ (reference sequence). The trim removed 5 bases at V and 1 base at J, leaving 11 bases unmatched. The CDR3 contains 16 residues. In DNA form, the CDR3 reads TGTGCCAGCAGCCCAACGGTGTCGGGAGGATCCTACGAGCAGTACTTC. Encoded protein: CASSPTVSGGSYEQYF.

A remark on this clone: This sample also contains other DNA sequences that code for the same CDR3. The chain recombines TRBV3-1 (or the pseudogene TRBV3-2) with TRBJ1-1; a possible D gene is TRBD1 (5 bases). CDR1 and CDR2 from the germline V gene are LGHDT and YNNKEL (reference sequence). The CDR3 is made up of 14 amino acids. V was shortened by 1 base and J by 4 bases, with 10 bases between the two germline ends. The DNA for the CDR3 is TGTGCCAGCAGCCAAGTTCGCGGGGGCACTGAAGCTTTCTTT. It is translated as CASSQVRGGTEAFF.

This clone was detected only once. CDR3 sequence reads: CASSRPGGDETQYF. The CDR3 bases are TGCGCCAGCAGCCGGCCCGGCGGGGATGAGACCCAGTACTTC. The chain joins TRBV5-1 to TRBJ2-5, with D tentatively TRBD2 (6 bases). Germline assignment: CDR1 SGHRS and CDR2 YFSETQ. CDR3 length: 14 amino acids. The V gene lost 4 bases and the J gene lost 5 bases, with 15 bases spanning the gap.

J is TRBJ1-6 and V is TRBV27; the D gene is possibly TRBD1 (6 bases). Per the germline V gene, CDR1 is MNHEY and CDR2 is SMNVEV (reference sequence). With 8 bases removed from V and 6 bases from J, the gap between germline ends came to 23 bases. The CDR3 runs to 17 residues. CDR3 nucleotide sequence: TGTGCCAGCCCCCCAACTTGGGACAATTCCCCTAATTCACCCCTCCACTTT. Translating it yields CASPPTWDNSPNSPLHF.

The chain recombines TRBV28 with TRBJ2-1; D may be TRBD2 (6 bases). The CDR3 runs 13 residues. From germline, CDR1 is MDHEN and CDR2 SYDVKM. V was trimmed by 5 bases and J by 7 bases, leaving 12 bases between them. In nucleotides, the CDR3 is TGTGCCAGCAGTCCTGGGGGGAGAAATGAGCAGTTCTTC. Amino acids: CASSPGGRNEQFF.

The CDR3 spells CASSLRRTQETQYF. In DNA form, the CDR3 reads TGCGCCAGCAGCTTGCGGAGAACTCAAGAGACCCAGTACTTC. V usage is TRBV5-1 and J usage is TRBJ2-5; D call uncertain. Trimming left V 1 base short and J 2 bases short, with 9 bases between. CDR1 SGHRS and CDR2 YFSETQ come from the germline V gene. This CDR3 is 14 amino acids long.

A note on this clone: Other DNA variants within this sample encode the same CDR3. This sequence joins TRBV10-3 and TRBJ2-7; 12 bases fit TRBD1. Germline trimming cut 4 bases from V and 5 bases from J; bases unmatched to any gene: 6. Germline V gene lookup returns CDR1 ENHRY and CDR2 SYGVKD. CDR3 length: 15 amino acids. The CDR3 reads CAISGGQGARDEQYF. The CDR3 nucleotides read TGTGCCATCAGTGGGGGACAGGGGGCGCGAGACGAGCAGTACTTC.

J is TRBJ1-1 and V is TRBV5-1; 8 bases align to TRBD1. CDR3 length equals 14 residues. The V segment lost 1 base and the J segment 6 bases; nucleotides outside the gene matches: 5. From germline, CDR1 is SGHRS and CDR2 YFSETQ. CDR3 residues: CASSLSGQGPEAFF. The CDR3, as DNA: TGCGCCAGCAGCTTGTCCGGACAGGGCCCTGAAGCTTTCTTT.

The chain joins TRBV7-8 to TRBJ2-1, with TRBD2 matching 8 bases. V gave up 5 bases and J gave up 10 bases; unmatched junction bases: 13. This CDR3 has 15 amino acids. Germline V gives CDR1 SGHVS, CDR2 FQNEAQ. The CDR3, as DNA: TGTGCCAGCAGCCCAGGGAACGGGGTAGCGGGGGAGCAGTTCTTC. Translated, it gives CASSPGNGVAGEQFF.

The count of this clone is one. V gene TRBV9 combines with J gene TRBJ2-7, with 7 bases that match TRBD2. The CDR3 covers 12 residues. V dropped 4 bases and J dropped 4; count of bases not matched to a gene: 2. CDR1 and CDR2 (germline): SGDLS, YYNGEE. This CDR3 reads CASSPSGYEQYF. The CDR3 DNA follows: TGTGCCAGCAGCCCTAGCGGTTACGAGCAGTACTTC.

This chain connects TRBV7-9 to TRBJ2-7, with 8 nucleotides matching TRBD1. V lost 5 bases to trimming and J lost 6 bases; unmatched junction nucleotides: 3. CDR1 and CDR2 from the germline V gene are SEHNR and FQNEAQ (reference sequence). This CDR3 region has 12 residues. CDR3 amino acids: CASSPGGREQYF. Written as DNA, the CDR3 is TGTGCCAGCAGCCCAGGGGGCCGCGAGCAGTACTTC.

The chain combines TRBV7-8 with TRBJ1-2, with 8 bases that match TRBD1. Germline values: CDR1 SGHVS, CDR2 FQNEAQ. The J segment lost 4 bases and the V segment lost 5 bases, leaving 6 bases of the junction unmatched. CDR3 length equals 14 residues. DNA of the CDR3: TGTGCCAGCAGCGCACAGGGGGAGGTCTATGGCTACACCTTC. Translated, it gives CASSAQGEVYGYTF. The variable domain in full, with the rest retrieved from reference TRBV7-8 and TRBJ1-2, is GAGVSQSPRYKVAKRGQDVALRCDPISGHVSLFWYQQALGQGPEFLTYFQNEAQLDKSGLPSDRFFAERPEGSVSTLKIQRTQQEDSAVYLCASSAQGEVYGYTFGSGTRLTVV.

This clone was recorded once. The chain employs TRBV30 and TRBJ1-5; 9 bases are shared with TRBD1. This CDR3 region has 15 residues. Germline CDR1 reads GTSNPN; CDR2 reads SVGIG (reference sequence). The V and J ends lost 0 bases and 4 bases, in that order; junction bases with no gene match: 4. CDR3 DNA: TGTGCCTGGAGTGTACCCGGGACAGGGAATCAGCCCCAGCATTTT. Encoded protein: CAWSVPGTGNQPQHF.

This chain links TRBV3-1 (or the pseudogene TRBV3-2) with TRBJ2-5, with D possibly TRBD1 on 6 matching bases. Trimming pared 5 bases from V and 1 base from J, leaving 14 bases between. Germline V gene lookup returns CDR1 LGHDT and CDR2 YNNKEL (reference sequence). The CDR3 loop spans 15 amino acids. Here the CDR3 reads CASSEGYRAQETQYF. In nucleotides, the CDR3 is TGTGCCAGCAGCGAAGGGTACAGGGCCCAAGAGACCCAGTACTTC.

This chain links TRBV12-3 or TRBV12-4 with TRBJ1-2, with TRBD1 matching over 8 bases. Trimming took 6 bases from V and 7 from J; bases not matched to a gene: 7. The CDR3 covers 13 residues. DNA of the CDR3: TGTGCCAGCAGCACGGACAGGGCCCCTGGCTACACCTTC. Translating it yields CASSTDRAPGYTF.

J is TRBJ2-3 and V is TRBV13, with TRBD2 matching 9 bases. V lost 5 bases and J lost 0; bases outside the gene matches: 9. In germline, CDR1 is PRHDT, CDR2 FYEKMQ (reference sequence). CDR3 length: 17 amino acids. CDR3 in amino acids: CASSREREADSTDTQYF. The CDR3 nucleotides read TGTGCCAGCAGCCGAGAGCGGGAGGCGGATAGCACAGATACGCAGTATTTT. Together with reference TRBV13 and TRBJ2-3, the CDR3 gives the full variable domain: AAGVIQSPRHLIKEKRETATLKCYPIPRHDTVYWYQQGPGQDPQFLISFYEKMQSDKGSIPDRFSAQQFSDYHSELNMSSLELGDSALYFCASSREREADSTDTQYFGPGTRLTVL.